These 22 T cell receptor beta chains came from one sample sequenced in a study of shared clonotypes between healthy human individuals. Profiling relied on immunoSEQ multiplex PCR, and the TCRdb table lists in-frame clones only, not all of them. The sample contains about 2.2 million clones, about 92% of which appear only once. Naive CD8 cells comprised CD45RO-negative, CCR7-positively selected cells, excluding terminally differentiated effector memory CD45RA+ cells. Material for sequencing was naive CD8+ T cells from PBMCs. The origin of the receptors is a man younger than 35 in good health. Some clones in this sample may be carry-over from other donors' samples.

This rearrangement joins TRBV6-5 to TRBJ2-7, with no clear D. The length of the CDR3 is 14 residues. V lost 6 bases, J lost 4 bases, and 16 bases lay in between. In germline, CDR1 is MNHEY, CDR2 SVGAGI. CDR3 amino acids: CASSPTLAVYEQYF. DNA of the CDR3: TGTGCCAGCAGCCCGACCCTGGCAGTTTACGAGCAGTACTTC.

This chain uses TRBV29-1 with TRBJ2-5; tentatively, D is TRBD1 (5 bases). The J call could be wrong; TRBJ2-7 is a better fit for the DNA end. This CDR3 has 11 residues. The germline V gene has CDR1 SQVTM and CDR2 ANQGSEA. The CDR3 sequence is CSGQSSYEQYF. The DNA of the CDR3 is TGCAGCGGACAGAGCTCCTACGAGCAGTACTTC.

CDR3 protein: CSTRGVTEQYF. CDR3 in DNA: TGCAGTACCCGTGGGGTTACCGAGCAGTACTTC. The chain uses TRBV20-1 and TRBJ2-7; D gene ambiguous. Trimming took off 8 bases at V and 6 bases at J, with 14 bases between the two ends. Germline V gene sequence: CDR1 DFQATT, CDR2 SNEGSKA (reference sequence). The CDR3 contains 11 residues.

This clone has just one count. V gene TRBV2 combines with J gene TRBJ2-3; 10 positions agree with TRBD1. This CDR3 contains 14 residues. J gave up 6 bases and V 4 bases, and 4 bases lay outside the gene matches. The germline CDR1 and CDR2 sequences are SNHLY and FYNNEI. The CDR3 protein is CASSVGTGVDTQYF. The CDR3 nucleotides are TGTGCCAGCAGTGTTGGGACAGGGGTGGATACGCAGTATTTT.

V is TRBV12-5 and J is TRBJ2-7; a weak D match, TRBD1 (5 bases). V was pared by 1 base and J by 5 bases, with 9 bases between. The germline V gene encodes CDR1 LGHNT and CDR2 FRNRAP. CDR3 length equals 13 residues. CDR3 sequence reads: CASGLAGRHEQYF. CDR3 coding DNA: TGTGCTAGTGGTTTGGCAGGGCGGCACGAGCAGTACTTC.

The V and J genes are TRBV19 and TRBJ2-7, with TRBD1 matching over 9 bases. The ends lost 5 bases at V and 0 bases at J; junction bases unmatched: 8. This CDR3 is built from 16 residues. From germline, CDR1 is LNHDA and CDR2 SQIVND (reference sequence). CDR3 nucleotides: TGTGCCAGTAGTTTCCGACAGGGGGGTGCCTCCTACGAGCAGTACTTC. It encodes CASSFRQGGASYEQYF.

This sequence joins TRBV4-1 and TRBJ2-2, with 12 bases fitting TRBD2. The CDR3 is 16 residues long. Germline-derived CDR1 and CDR2 are MGHRA and YSYEKL. V lost 7 bases, J lost 5 bases, and 8 bases stayed unmatched. The CDR3 coding sequence is TGCGCCAGCACTCTAAAACTAGCGGGAGGAACCGGGGAGCTGTTTTTT. Residues: CASTLKLAGGTGELFF.

The rearrangement uses TRBV6-6 and TRBJ2-1; D unclear. The CDR3 contains 16 residues. The ends were cut back, 1 base at V and 4 bases at J, with 14 bases in the middle. Germline assignment: CDR1 MNHNY and CDR2 SVGAGI (reference sequence). The DNA of the CDR3 is TGTGCCAGCAGTTACTGGACCGAACCGACTTACAATGAGCAGTTCTTC. This encodes CASSYWTEPTYNEQFF.

The CDR3 coding sequence is TGCGCCAGCAGCTTGGCCTTTAGGCAGGGGACCACCGGGGAGCTGTTTTTT. It is translated as CASSLAFRQGTTGELFF. J is TRBJ2-2 and V is TRBV5-1, with D perhaps TRBD1 (6 bases). The CDR3 has 17 residues. V was cut by 0 bases and J by 4 bases, with 16 bases left in between. The germline V gene has CDR1 SGHRS and CDR2 YFSETQ.

Here the CDR3 reads CASRLKGTGKNTEAFF. In DNA form, the CDR3 reads TGTGCCAGCAGACTAAAGGGGACAGGGAAGAACACTGAAGCTTTCTTT. The V and J genes are TRBV28 and TRBJ1-1; TRBD1 agrees at 9 bases. CDR3 size: 16 residues. Germline-derived CDR1 and CDR2 are MDHEN and SYDVKM. The J segment lost 1 base and the V segment lost 6 bases, leaving 9 bases of the junction unmatched.

J is TRBJ2-2 and V is TRBV27; D is uncertain. Trimming shortened V by 3 bases and J by 1 base, and 9 bases separated the two germline ends. This CDR3 spans 15 amino acids. In germline, CDR1 is MNHEY, CDR2 SMNVEV (reference sequence). The CDR3 DNA sequence: TGTGCCAGCAGTTTGGCGACCGGGAACACCGGGGAGCTGTTTTTT. It encodes CASSLATGNTGELFF.

The chain couples TRBV7-9 to TRBJ2-7; tentatively, D is TRBD1 (6 bases). CDR3 size: 15 residues. Germline values: CDR1 SEHNR, CDR2 FQNEAQ (reference sequence). V was clipped by 6 bases and J by 3 bases, with 18 bases between them. CDR3 DNA: TGTGCCAGCAGGGGGGCGATGAGCCAGAACTACGAGCAGTACTTC. It encodes CASRGAMSQNYEQYF.

The V and J genes are TRBV9 and TRBJ2-3, with TRBD1 matching over 8 bases. Germline trimming cut 0 bases from V and 3 bases from J; bases unmatched to any gene: 3. The CDR3 contains 15 residues. CDR1 SGDLS and CDR2 YYNGEE come from the germline V gene. This CDR3 reads CASSVGTGYTDTQYF. CDR3 in DNA: TGTGCCAGCAGCGTAGGGACAGGGTATACAGATACGCAGTATTTT. Complete variable domain (other parts from reference TRBV9 and TRBJ2-3): DSGVTQTPKHLITATGQRVTLRCSPRSGDLSVYWYQQSLDQGLQFLIQYYNGEERAKGNILERFSAQQFPDLHSELNLSSLELGDSALYFCASSVGTGYTDTQYFGPGTRLTVL.

This clone showed up just once. The chain recombines TRBV28 with TRBJ2-7; D not certain. The germline V and J ends were trimmed by 2 bases and 4 bases, with 6 bases remaining between them. The germline V gene has CDR1 MDHEN and CDR2 SYDVKM. CDR3 length equals 12 residues. CDR3 protein: CASSLEQYEQYF. In DNA form, the CDR3 reads TGTGCCAGCAGTTTAGAACAATACGAGCAGTACTTC. The whole variable domain, filled in from reference TRBV28 and TRBJ2-7, reads DVKVTQSSRYLVKRTGEKVFLECVQDMDHENMFWYRQDPGLGLRLIYFSYDVKMKEKGDIPEGYSVSREKKERFSLILESASTNQTSMYLCASSLEQYEQYFGPGTRLTVT.

The rearrangement joins TRBV7-2 to TRBJ2-2; possibly TRBD1 for D (5 bases). Looked up from germline, CDR1 is SGHTA and CDR2 is FQGNSA. Deletions cut 10 bases from V and 3 bases from J, with 18 bases between. The CDR3 runs 15 residues. The CDR3 DNA sequence: TGTGCCACCCCTTTAGGGGCGCTAGACACCGGGGAGCTGTTTTTT. Residues: CATPLGALDTGELFF.

The rearrangement links TRBV6-5 to TRBJ1-5; D gene uncertain. The V end lost 9 bases, the J end lost 9 bases, and 9 bases lay between the germline ends. CDR1 is MNHEY and CDR2 is SVGAGI in the germline V gene. CDR3 size: 10 residues. This CDR3 reads CARSYGPQHF. The CDR3 DNA reads TGTGCCAGAAGCTACGGGCCCCAGCATTTT.

This chain uses TRBV9 with TRBJ2-7; 7 bases align to TRBD2. CDR1 and CDR2 (germline): SGDLS, YYNGEE. The J segment lost 2 bases and the V segment lost 4 bases, leaving 9 bases of the junction unmatched. The CDR3 runs to 15 residues. The CDR3 reads CASSPRGDGTYEQYF. DNA for the CDR3: TGTGCCAGCAGCCCTCGGGGGGACGGAACCTACGAGCAGTACTTC.

V gene TRBV11-2 combines with J gene TRBJ1-1; D is unclear. Germline CDR1 reads SGHAT; CDR2 reads FQNNGV. V gave up 2 bases and J gave up 0 bases, with 22 bases separating them. CDR3 length: 19 residues. CDR3 bases: TGTGCCAGCAGCTTATGGGCAGTCAGGCCTTCGCGGGTGAACACTGAAGCTTTCTTT. It specifies CASSLWAVRPSRVNTEAFF.

The chain combines TRBV7-8 with TRBJ2-1, with 7 bases matching TRBD2. The germline CDR1 and CDR2 sequences are SGHVS and FQNEAQ. V was clipped by 5 bases and J by 3 bases; unmatched bases: 7. This CDR3 region has 15 residues. The CDR3 nucleotides read TGTGCCAGCAGCCGAAGCGGGAACGGCTACAATGAGCAGTTCTTC. Its translation is CASSRSGNGYNEQFF.

To note about this clone: The same CDR3 arises from other DNA sequences in this sample as well. The chain couples TRBV7-9 to TRBJ1-4; D remains ambiguous. Germline assignment: CDR1 SEHNR and CDR2 FQNEAQ (reference sequence). The V end lost 3 bases, the J end lost 8 bases, and 4 bases lay between the germline ends. The CDR3 spans 11 residues. CDR3 residues: CASSLSEKLFF. The CDR3 DNA is TGTGCCAGCAGCTTGTCCGAAAAACTGTTTTTT.

The chain recombines TRBV15 with TRBJ1-5; 9 bases align to TRBD1. Trimming took 1 base from V and 4 from J; bases not matched to a gene: 2. Per the germline V gene, CDR1 is LNHNV and CDR2 is YYDKDF (reference sequence). The CDR3 totals 15 residues. The CDR3 reads CATSRGTGVNQPQHF. The CDR3 region has the DNA TGTGCCACCAGCAGAGGGACAGGGGTAAATCAGCCCCAGCATTTT.

A remark on this clone: The same CDR3 also results from other DNA sequences found in this sample. The CDR3 bases are TGCGCCAGCAGTCTCGGCTACGAGCAGTACTTC. Translating it yields CASSLGYEQYF. The genes are TRBV4-1 and TRBJ2-7; D remains ambiguous. Germline loops: CDR1 MGHRA, CDR2 YSYEKL. The CDR3 sequence is 11 residues long. V was trimmed by 6 bases and J by 3 bases, leaving 6 bases between them.